This T cell receptor (beta chain) was obtained from a study of T-cell reconstitution after alpha-beta-depleted transplantation in children. Overall study results and limits: Fresh T-cell production supplied most of the T-cell counts and diversity seen one year after transplant. Surviving recipient T cells and intrathymic progenitors accounted for some patients' high TCRbeta diversity at day 60. Two months or so post-transplant, alpha-beta T cells reportedly derived from several hundred expanded graft clones.

As for this clonotype: The antigen is not known.

Germline CDR1 SSHAT, CDR2 FNYEAQ (reference sequence). The V end lost 10 bases, the J end lost 0 bases, and 27 bases lay between the germline ends. This CDR3 region has 18 residues. Construction of the TCRbeta library involved unique molecular identifiers. TCRdb ran MiXCR on the PCR reads and lists one entry per CDR3 protein. Of approximately 800,000 distinct CDR3 sequences listed, 15% to 20% were seen once; the top ten hold around 5%. The sequence was obtained from a male patient younger than 18 who had a stem cell transplant for acute lymphoblastic leukemia, so the T cells may come from the graft donor. The chain is built from TRBV7-7 and TRBJ1-2, with a tentative D call TRBD1 (6 bases). The sample consisted of PBMCs, mostly from graft donor cells, taken 360 days after TCRalphabeta/CD19-depleted stem cell transplant. Here the CDR3 DNA reads TGTGCCATCTGTTTAGCGGCGGGGACTAGGGGGTCTAACTATGGCTACACCTTC. Encoded protein: CAICLAAGTRGSNYGYTF.